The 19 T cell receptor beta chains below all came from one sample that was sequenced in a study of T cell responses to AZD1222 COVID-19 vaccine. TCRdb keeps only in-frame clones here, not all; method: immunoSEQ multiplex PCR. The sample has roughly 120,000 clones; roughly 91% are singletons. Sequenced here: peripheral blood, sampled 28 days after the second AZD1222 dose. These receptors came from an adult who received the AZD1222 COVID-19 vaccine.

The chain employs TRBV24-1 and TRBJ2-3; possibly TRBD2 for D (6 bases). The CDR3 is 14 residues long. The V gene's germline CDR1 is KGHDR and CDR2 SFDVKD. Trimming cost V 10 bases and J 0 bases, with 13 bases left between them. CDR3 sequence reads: CATGTSFSTDTQYF. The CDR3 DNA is TGTGCCACTGGGACTTCCTTTAGCACAGATACGCAGTATTTT.

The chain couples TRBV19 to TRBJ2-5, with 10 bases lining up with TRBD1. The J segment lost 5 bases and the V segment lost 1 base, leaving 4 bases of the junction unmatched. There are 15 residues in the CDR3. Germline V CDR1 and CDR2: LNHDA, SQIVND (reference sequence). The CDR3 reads CASSIVGTGDETQYF. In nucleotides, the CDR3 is TGTGCCAGTAGTATAGTGGGGACAGGGGACGAGACCCAGTACTTC.

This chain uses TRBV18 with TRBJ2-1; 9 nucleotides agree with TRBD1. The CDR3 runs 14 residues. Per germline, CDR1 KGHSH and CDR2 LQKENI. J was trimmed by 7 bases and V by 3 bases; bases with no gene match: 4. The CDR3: CASSPRTGDNEQFF. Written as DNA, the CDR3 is TGTGCCAGCTCACCGCGGACAGGGGATAATGAGCAGTTCTTC.

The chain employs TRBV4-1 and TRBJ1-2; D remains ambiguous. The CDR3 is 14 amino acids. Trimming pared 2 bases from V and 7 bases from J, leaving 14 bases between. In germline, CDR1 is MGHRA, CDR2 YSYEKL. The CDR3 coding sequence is TGCGCCAGCAGCCAACCTACAGAGGCGGGTGGCTACACCTTC. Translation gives CASSQPTEAGGYTF.

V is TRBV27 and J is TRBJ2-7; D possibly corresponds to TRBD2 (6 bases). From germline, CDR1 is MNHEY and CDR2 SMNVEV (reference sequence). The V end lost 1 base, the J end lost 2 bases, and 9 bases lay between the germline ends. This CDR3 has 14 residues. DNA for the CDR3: TGTGCCAGCAGTTTATACGGGGGTCCCTACGAGCAGTACTTC. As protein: CASSLYGGPYEQYF.

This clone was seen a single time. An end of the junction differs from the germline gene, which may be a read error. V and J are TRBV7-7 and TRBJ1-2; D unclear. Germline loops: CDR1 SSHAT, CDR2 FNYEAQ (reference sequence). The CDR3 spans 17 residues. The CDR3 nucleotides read TGTGCTAGCAGCTTAGCGAGAGAGGTCACTACGAACTATGGCTACACCTTC. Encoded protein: CASSLAREVTTNYGYTF.

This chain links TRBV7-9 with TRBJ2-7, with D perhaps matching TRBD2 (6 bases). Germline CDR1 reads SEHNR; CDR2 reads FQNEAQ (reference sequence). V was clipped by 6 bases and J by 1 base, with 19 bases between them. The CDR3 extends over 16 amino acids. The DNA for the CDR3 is TGTGCCAGCAGACCCGCAATAGCGGCGGGATCCTACGAGCAGTACTTC. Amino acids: CASRPAIAAGSYEQYF.

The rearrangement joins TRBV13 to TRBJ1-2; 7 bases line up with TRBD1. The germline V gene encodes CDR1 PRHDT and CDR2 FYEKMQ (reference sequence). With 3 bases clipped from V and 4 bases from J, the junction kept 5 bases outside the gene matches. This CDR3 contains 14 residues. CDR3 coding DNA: TGTGCCAGCAGCTTTGGGACAGAGACCTATGGCTACACCTTC. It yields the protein CASSFGTETYGYTF. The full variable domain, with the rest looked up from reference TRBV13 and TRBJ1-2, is AAGVIQSPRHLIKEKRETATLKCYPIPRHDTVYWYQQGPGQDPQFLISFYEKMQSDKGSIPDRFSAQQFSDYHSELNMSSLELGDSALYFCASSFGTETYGYTFGSGTRLTVV.

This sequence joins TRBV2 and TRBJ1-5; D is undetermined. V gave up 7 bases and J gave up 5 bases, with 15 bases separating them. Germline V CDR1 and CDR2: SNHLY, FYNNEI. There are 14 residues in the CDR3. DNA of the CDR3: TGTGCCAGCACTGGACCCTCCTGGGATCAGCCCCAGCATTTT. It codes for CASTGPSWDQPQHF. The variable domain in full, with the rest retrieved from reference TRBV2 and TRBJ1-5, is EPEVTQTPSHQVTQMGQEVILRCVPISNHLYFYWYRQILGQKVEFLVSFYNNEISEKSEIFDDQFSVERPDGSNFTLKIRSTKLEDSAMYFCASTGPSWDQPQHFGDGTRLSIL.

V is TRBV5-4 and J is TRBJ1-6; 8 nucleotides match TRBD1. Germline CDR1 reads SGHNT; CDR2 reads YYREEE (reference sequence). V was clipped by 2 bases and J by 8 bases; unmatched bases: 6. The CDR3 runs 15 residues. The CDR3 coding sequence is TGTGCCAGCAGCTTAGCCAGGGGGCGCGATTCACCCCTCCACTTT. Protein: CASSLARGRDSPLHF.

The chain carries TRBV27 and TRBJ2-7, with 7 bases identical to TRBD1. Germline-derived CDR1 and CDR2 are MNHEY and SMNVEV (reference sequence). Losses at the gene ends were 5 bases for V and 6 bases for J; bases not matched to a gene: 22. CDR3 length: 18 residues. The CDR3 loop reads CASSLGGATGTAPGEQYF. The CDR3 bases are TGTGCCAGCAGTCTTGGAGGCGCCACCGGGACAGCCCCCGGCGAGCAGTACTTC.

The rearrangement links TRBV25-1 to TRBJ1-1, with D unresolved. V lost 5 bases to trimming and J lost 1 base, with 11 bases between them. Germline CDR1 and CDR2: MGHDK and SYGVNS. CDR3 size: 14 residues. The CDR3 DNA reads TGTGCCAGCAGTTCAGTACAAACGAACACTGAAGCTTTCTTT. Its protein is CASSSVQTNTEAFF. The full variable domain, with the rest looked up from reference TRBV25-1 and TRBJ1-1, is EADIYQTPRYLVIGTGKKITLECSQTMGHDKMYWYQQDPGMELHLIHYSYGVNSTEKGDLSSESTVSRIRTEHFPLTLESARPSHTSQYLCASSSVQTNTEAFFGQGTRLTVV.

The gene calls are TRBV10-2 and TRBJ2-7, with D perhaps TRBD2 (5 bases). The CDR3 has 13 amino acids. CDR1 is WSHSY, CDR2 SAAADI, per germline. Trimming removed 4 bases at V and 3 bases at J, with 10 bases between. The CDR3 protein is CASSGPAGYEQYF. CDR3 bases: TGCGCCAGCAGTGGGCCCGCGGGCTACGAGCAGTACTTC.

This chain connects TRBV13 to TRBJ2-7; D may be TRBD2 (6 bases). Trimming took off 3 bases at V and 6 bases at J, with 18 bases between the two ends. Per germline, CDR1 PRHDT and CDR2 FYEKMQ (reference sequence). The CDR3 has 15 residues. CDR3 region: CASSFYSEGRVEQYF. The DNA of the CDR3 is TGTGCCAGCAGCTTTTACTCGGAGGGGCGAGTCGAGCAGTACTTC. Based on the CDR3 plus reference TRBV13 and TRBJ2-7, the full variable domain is AAGVIQSPRHLIKEKRETATLKCYPIPRHDTVYWYQQGPGQDPQFLISFYEKMQSDKGSIPDRFSAQQFSDYHSELNMSSLELGDSALYFCASSFYSEGRVEQYFGPGTRLTVT.

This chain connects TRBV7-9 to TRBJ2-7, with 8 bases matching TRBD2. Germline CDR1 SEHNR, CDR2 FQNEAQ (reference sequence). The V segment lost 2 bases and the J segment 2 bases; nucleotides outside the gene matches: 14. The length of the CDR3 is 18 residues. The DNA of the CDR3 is TGTGCCAGCAGCTTACATATCGGGGGGGCAGGGGAACCCTACGAGCAGTACTTC. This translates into CASSLHIGGAGEPYEQYF.

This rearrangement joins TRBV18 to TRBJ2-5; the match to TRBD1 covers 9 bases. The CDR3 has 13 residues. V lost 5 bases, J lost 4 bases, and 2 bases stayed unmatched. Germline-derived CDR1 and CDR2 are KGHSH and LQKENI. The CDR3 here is CASSGQGRETQYF. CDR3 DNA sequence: TGTGCCAGCTCAGGACAGGGGCGAGAGACCCAGTACTTC.

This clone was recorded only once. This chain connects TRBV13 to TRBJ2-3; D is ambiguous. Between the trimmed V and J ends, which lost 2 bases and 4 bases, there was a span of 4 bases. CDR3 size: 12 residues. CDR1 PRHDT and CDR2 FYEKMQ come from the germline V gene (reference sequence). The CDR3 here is CASSLLADTQYF. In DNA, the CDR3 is TGTGCCAGCAGCTTACTCGCAGATACGCAGTATTTT.

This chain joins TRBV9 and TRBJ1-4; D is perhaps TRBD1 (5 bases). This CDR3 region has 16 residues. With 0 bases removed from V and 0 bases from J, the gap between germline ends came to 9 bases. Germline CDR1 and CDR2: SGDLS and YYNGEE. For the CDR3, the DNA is TGTGCCAGCAGCGTAGGGGGGAGTGCAACTAATGAAAAACTGTTTTTT. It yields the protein CASSVGGSATNEKLFF.

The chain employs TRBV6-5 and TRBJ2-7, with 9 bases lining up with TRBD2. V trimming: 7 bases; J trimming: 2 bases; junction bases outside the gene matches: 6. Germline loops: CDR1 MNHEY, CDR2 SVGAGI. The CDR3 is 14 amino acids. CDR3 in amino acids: CASTQAGGTYEQYF. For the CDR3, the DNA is TGTGCCAGCACCCAAGCGGGAGGAACCTACGAGCAGTACTTC.